The source of this TCR beta chain is a study of cytomegalovirus exposure and HLA in healthy donors. Assay: immunoSEQ multiplex PCR; the TCRdb copy retains only in-frame clones and omits some. This sample has about 340,000 clones; 86% occur once, and the top ten carry around 0.8%. Germline V gene lookup returns CDR1 MNHEY and CDR2 SMNVEV (reference sequence). Trimming shortened V by 4 bases and J by 1 base, and 19 bases separated the two germline ends. This CDR3 is 17 amino acids long. This receptor was identified in a woman between 18 and 29 years old in good health and CMV-seronegative. The specimen sequenced was PBMCs. The chain uses TRBV27 and TRBJ1-1, with D tentatively TRBD1 (6 bases). The CDR3 nucleotides are TGTGCCAGCAGTTCCCCGGGACAAATTGGAAGGAACACTGAAGCTTTCTTT. The encoded protein is CASSSPGQIGRNTEAFF.